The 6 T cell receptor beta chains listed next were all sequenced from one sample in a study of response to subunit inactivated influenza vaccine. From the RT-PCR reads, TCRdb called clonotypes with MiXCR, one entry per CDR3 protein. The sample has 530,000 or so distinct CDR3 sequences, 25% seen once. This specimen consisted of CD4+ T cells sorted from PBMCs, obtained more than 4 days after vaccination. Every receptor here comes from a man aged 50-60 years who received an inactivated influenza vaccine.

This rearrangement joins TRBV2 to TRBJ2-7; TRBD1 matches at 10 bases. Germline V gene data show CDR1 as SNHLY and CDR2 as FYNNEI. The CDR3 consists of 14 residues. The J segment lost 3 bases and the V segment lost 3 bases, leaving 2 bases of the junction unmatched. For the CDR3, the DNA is TGTGCCAGCAGTGATAGGACAGGGGGCTACGAGCAGTACTTC. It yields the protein CASSDRTGGYEQYF.

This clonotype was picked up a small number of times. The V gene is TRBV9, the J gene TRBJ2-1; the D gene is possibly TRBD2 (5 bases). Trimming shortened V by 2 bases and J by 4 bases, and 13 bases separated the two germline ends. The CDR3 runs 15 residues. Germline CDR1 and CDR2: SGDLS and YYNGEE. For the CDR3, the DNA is TGTGCCAGCAGCGTCGCGGGTGCCGCATACAATGAGCAGTTCTTC. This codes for CASSVAGAAYNEQFF. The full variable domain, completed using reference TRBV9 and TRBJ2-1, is DSGVTQTPKHLITATGQRVTLRCSPRSGDLSVYWYQQSLDQGLQFLIQYYNGEERAKGNILERFSAQQFPDLHSELNLSSLELGDSALYFCASSVAGAAYNEQFFGPGTRLTVL.

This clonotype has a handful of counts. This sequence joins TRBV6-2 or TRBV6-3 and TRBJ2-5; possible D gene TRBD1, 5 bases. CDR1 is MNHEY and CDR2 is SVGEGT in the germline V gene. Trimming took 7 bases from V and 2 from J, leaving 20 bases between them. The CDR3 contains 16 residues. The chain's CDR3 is CASTRRLSAGQETQYF. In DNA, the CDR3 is TGTGCCAGCACCCGGCGGTTGTCAGCAGGGCAAGAGACCCAGTACTTC.

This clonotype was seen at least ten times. CDR3 in DNA: TGTGCCAGCAGCTTAAACCCTGACAGCCTCCAGTACTTC. Translated: CASSLNPDSLQYF. The chain has TRBV11-2 and TRBJ2-7, with TRBD1 as a possible D gene (5 bases). Germline V gene lookup returns CDR1 SGHAT and CDR2 FQNNGV. V was cut by 2 bases and J by 10 bases, with 15 bases left in between. This CDR3 spans 13 amino acids.

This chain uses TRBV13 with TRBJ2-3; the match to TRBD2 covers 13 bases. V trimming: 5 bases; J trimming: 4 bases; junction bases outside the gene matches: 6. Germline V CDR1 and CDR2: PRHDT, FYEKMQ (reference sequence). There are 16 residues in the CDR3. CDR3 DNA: TGTGCCAGCAGCGCGGGACTAGCGGGACGGGCAGATACGCAGTATTTT. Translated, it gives CASSAGLAGRADTQYF.

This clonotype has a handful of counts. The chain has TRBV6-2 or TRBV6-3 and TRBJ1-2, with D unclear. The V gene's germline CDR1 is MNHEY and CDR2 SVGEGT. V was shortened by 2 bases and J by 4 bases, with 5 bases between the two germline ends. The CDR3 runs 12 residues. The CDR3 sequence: CASSYAFYGYTF. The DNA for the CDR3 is TGTGCCAGCAGTTACGCCTTCTATGGCTACACCTTC.